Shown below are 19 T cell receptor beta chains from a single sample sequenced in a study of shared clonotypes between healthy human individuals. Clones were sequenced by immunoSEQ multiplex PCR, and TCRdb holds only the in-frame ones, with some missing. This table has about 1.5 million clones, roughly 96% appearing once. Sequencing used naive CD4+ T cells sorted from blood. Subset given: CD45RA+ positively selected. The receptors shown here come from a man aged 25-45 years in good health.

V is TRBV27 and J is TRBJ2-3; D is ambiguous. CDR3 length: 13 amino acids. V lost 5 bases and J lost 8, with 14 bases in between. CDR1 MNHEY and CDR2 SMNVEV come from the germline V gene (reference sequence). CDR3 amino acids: CASSPSGLRTQYF. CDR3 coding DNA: TGTGCCAGCAGTCCCTCCGGTTTGCGTACGCAGTATTTT.

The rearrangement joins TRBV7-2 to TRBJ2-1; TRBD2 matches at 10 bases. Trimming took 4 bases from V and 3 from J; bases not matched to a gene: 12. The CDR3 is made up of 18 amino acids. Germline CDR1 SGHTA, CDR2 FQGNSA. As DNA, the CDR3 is TGTGCCAGCAGCTCCCATGTTCCTAGCGGGAGCCTCTACAATGAGCAGTTCTTC. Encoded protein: CASSSHVPSGSLYNEQFF.

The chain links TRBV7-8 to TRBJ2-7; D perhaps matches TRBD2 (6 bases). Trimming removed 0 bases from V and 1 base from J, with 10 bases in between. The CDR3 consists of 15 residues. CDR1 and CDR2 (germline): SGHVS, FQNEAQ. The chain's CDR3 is CASSLAGSGSYEQYF. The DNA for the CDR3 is TGTGCCAGCAGCTTAGCCGGGAGTGGATCCTACGAGCAGTACTTC.

The CDR3 region has the DNA TGTGCCAGCAGCTTGGGGACACGCGGACTAGCACAAGAGACCCAGTACTTC. Its translation: CASSLGTRGLAQETQYF. This chain connects TRBV5-4 to TRBJ2-5; 8 bases map to TRBD2. Germline values: CDR1 SGHNT, CDR2 YYREEE (reference sequence). J was trimmed by 2 bases and V by 0 bases; bases with no gene match: 9. The CDR3 is 17 residues long.

CDR3: CASSFGLRTDTQYF. As DNA, the CDR3 is TGTGCCAGCAGCTTCGGGCTTCGCACAGATACGCAGTATTTT. The chain joins TRBV5-4 to TRBJ2-3; the D is unclear. The CDR3 is 14 residues long. Trimming cost V 2 bases and J 1 base, with 8 bases left between them. Germline CDR1 reads SGHNT; CDR2 reads YYREEE (reference sequence).

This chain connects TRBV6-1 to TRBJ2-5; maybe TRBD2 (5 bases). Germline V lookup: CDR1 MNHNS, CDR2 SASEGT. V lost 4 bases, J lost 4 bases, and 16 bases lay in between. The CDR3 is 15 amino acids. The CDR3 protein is CASSAEPGRGETQYF. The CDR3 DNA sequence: TGTGCCAGCAGTGCCGAACCCGGCCGGGGAGAGACCCAGTACTTC.

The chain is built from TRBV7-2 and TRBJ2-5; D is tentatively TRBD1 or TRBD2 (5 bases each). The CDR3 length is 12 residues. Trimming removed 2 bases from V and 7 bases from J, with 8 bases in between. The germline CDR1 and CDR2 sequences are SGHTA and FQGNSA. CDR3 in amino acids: CASSLRGGTQYF. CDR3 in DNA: TGTGCCAGCAGCTTACGGGGCGGGACCCAGTACTTC.

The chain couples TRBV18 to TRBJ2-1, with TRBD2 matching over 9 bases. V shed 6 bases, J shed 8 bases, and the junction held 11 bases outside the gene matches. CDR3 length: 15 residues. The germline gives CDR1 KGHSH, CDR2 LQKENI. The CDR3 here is CASSRGGRARDEQFF. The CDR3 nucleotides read TGTGCCAGCTCCCGCGGCGGGAGGGCCCGTGATGAGCAGTTCTTC.

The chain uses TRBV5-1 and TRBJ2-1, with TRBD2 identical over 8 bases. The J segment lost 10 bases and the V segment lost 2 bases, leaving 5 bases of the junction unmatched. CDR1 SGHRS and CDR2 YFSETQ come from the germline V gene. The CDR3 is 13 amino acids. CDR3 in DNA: TGCGCCAGCAGCTTTCATAGCGGGAAGGAGCAGTTCTTC. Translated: CASSFHSGKEQFF.

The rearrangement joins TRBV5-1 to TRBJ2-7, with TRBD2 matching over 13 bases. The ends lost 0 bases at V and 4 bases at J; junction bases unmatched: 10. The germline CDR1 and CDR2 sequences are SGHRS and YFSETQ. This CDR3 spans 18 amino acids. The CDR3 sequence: CASSLVGGLAGVEYEQYF. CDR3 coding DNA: TGCGCCAGCAGCTTGGTAGGAGGACTAGCGGGAGTAGAGTACGAGCAGTACTTC.

The CDR3 protein is CASSPMVVLGQTSTDTQYF. The CDR3 bases are TGTGCCAGCAGCCCCATGGTAGTTCTGGGACAGACTAGCACAGATACGCAGTATTTT. The chain employs TRBV11-2 and TRBJ2-3; 7 nucleotides match TRBD1. Trimming cost V 5 bases and J 0 bases; bases outside gene matches: 17. Germline V gene sequence: CDR1 SGHAT, CDR2 FQNNGV. The CDR3 runs to 19 residues.

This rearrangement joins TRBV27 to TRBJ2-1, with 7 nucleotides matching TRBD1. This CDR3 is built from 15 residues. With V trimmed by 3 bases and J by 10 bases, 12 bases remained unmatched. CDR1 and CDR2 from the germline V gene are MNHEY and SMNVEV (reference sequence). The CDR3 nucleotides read TGTGCCAGCAGTTTCGCGACAGGGCGAGGGGCGGAGCAGTTCTTC. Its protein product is CASSFATGRGAEQFF.

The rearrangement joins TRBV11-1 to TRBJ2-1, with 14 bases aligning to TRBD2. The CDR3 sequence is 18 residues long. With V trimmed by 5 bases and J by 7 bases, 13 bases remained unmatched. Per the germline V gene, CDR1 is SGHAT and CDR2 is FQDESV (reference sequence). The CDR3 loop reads CASSPTPGTSGSFNEQFF. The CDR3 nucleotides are TGTGCCAGCAGCCCAACCCCCGGGACTAGCGGGAGTTTTAATGAGCAGTTCTTC.

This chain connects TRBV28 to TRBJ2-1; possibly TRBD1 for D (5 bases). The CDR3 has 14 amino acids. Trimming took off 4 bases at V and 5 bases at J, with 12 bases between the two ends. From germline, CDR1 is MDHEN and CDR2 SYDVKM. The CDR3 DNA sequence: TGTGCCAGCAGTTGGGGCGGATTCGACAATGAGCAGTTCTTC. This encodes CASSWGGFDNEQFF.

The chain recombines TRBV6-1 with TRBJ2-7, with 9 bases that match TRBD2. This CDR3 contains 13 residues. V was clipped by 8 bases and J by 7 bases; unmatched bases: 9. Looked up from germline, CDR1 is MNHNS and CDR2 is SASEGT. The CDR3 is CASVSGRGREQYF. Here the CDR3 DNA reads TGTGCCAGCGTTAGCGGGAGAGGGAGGGAGCAGTACTTC.

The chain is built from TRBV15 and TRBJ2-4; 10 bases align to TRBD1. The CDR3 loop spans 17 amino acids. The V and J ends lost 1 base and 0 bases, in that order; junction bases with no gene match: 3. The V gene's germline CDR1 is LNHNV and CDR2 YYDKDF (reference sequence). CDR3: CATSRAGDRGAKNIQYF. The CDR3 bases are TGTGCCACCAGCAGAGCAGGGGACAGGGGAGCCAAAAACATTCAGTACTTC.

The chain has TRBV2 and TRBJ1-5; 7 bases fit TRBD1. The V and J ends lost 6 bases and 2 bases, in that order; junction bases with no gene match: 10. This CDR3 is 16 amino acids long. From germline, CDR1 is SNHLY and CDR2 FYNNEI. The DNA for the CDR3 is TGTGCCAGCAGCATTTCACAGGGGATCGGCAATCAGCCCCAGCATTTT. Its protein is CASSISQGIGNQPQHF. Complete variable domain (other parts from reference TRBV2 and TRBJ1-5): EPEVTQTPSHQVTQMGQEVILRCVPISNHLYFYWYRQILGQKVEFLVSFYNNEISEKSEIFDDQFSVERPDGSNFTLKIRSTKLEDSAMYFCASSISQGIGNQPQHFGDGTRLSIL.

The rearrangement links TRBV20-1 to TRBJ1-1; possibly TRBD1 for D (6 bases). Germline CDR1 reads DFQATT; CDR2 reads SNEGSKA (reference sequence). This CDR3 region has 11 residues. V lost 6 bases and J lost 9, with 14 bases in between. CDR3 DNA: TGCAGTGCCACAAACGGACAGAAAGCTTTCTTT. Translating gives CSATNGQKAFF.

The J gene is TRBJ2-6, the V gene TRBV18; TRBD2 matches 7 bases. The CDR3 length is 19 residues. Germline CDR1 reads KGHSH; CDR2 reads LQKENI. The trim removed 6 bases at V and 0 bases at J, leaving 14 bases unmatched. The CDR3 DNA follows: TGTGCCAGCTCTAGACCACTGGTAGCGGGTCACTCTGGGGCCAACGTCCTGACTTTC. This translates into CASSRPLVAGHSGANVLTF.